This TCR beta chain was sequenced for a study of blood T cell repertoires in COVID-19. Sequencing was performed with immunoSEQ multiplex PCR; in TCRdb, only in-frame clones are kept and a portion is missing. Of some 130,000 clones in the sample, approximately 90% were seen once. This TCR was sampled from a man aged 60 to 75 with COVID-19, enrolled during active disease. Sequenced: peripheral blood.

The CDR3 loop reads CASSRVAGSPASEQYF. The DNA of the CDR3 is TGTGCCAGTAGTAGGGTAGCGGGGAGCCCAGCTAGCGAGCAGTACTTC. The rearrangement joins TRBV19 to TRBJ2-7; TRBD2 agrees at 8 bases. V lost 4 bases to trimming and J lost 6 bases; unmatched junction nucleotides: 14. Germline values: CDR1 LNHDA, CDR2 SQIVND (reference sequence). CDR3 size: 16 residues.